The rows below give T cell receptor beta chains drawn from one sample of a study of T cell changes during pregnancy in multiple sclerosis. TCRdb's copy holds only in-frame clones and misses some; the assay was immunoSEQ multiplex PCR. The sample holds 85,000 to 130,000 clones, under 95% seen once. Sequences were derived from peripheral blood, sampled after pregnancy. All receptors come from a female donor with multiple sclerosis, enrolled in a pregnancy study. Both conserved end residues are part of each CDR3. A D gene is named only where the DNA matches it firmly. Clone size appears in some rows only: once, few, many, or a class for an expanded clone.

.,TRBJ1-1,.,TRBV6-5,TGTGCCAGCACTCCCCCGGGGGTATACTCTCCTGAAGCTTTCTTT,CASTPPGVYSPEAFF
once,TRBJ1-1,.,TRBV6-5,TGTGCCAGCAGTTACGGAGGACTGAACACTGAAGCTTTCTTT,CASSYGGLNTEAFF
.,TRBJ1-1,.,TRBV28,TGTGCCAGCGGATCGAGCGGGACTCAAGCATCTGAAGCTTTCTTT,CASGSSGTQASEAFF
.,TRBJ2-1,TRBD1,TRBV4-1,TGCGCCAGCAGCCAATTACAGGGGTACAATGAGCAGTTCTTC,CASSQLQGYNEQFF
.,TRBJ1-6,TRBD1,TRBV6-5,TGTGCCAGCCACAGGGGTCATAATTCACCCCTCCACTTT,CASHRGHNSPLHF
.,TRBJ1-5,.,TRBV2,TGTGCCAGCAGGGGGACTTCCAATCAGCCCCAGCATTTT,CASRGTSNQPQHF
.,TRBJ1-1,TRBD1,TRBV18,TGTGCCAGCTCACCACCAACCGGGACAGGTAACACTGAAGCTTTCTTT,CASSPPTGTGNTEAFF
.,TRBJ2-7,.,TRBV5-6,TGTGCCAGCAGCTTGGCGGGGGATACCTACGAGCAGTACTTC,CASSLAGDTYEQYF
.,TRBJ1-6,.,TRBV10-3,TGTGCCATCAGTGGGGGTGACAGAATTAAAAATTCACCCCTCCACTTT,CAISGGDRIKNSPLHF
few,TRBJ1-1,.,TRBV30,TGTGCCTGGAGTGTACTGGGGCTGGGGAACACTGAAGCTTTCTTT,CAWSVLGLGNTEAFF
.,TRBJ1-1,.,TRBV7-3,TGTGCCAGCAGTGGGGCAGCGAACACTGAAGCTTTCTTT,CASSGAANTEAFF
.,TRBJ2-5,.,TRBV5-4,TGTGCCAGCAGCATCGCGCAAACCGAGACCCAGTACTTC,CASSIAQTETQYF
.,TRBJ2-5,TRBD1,TRBV5-6,TGTGCCAGCAGCTTAGGACAGGGTGCGGAGACCCAGTACTTC,CASSLGQGAETQYF
.,TRBJ1-1,TRBD1,TRBV19,TGTGCCAGTAGTATAAACCACAGGGGGGAGGGAACTGAAGCTTTCTTT,CASSINHRGEGTEAFF
.,TRBJ1-1,.,TRBV6-1,TGTGCCAGCAGGGAACCCGCAGGGTTTGGCACTGAAGCTTTCTTT,CASREPAGFGTEAFF
.,TRBJ2-2,.,TRBV7-9,TGTGCCAGCAAGAAAGGAGTGAACACCGGGGAGCTGTTTTTT,CASKKGVNTGELFF
.,TRBJ1-4,.,TRBV28,TGTGCCAGCAGCAAACTCACGGCCGGAGCGGCAAATGAAAAACTGTTTTTT,CASSKLTAGAANEKLFF
.,TRBJ2-5,.,TRBV5-6,TGTGCCAGCAGCTTGGTTCAGGGAAGGGGAGAGACCCAGTACTTC,CASSLVQGRGETQYF
.,TRBJ2-7,TRBD2,TRBV10-1,TGCGCCACAAGTCCTAGCGGGAGGGCCGACGAGCAGTACTTC,CATSPSGRADEQYF
.,TRBJ2-7,.,TRBV11-2,TGTGCCAGCAGCTTGTTTTCGGACTTATTATTCTACGAGCAGTACTTC,CASSLFSDLLFYEQYF
.,TRBJ1-4,.,TRBV6-1,TGTGCCAGTGAAGGGACGGGGGGGCCTTGGGAAAAACTGTTTTTT,CASEGTGGPWEKLFF
.,TRBJ1-3,TRBD1,TRBV19,TGTGCCAGTAATGGCAGGGGGCTCGGAAACACCATATATTTT,CASNGRGLGNTIYF
.,TRBJ2-7,TRBD2,TRBV6-1,TGTGCCAGCAGTGAAGGCCTAGCGGGTGCCTCCTACGAGCAGTACTTC,CASSEGLAGASYEQYF
.,TRBJ2-7,TRBD2,TRBV5-4,TGTGCCAGCAGCCCTACTAGCGGGAGTGGCTCCTACGAGCAGTACTTC,CASSPTSGSGSYEQYF
.,TRBJ2-7,.,TRBV9,TGTGCCAGCAGCGTAGCTCTGGCAGCGGGCTCCTACGAGCAGTACTTC,CASSVALAAGSYEQYF
.,TRBJ2-5,.,TRBV5-1,TGCGCCAGCAGGTTGGGCCCGGGACAAGGCCAAGAGACCCAGTACTTC,CASRLGPGQGQETQYF
.,TRBJ2-2,TRBD2,TRBV9,TGTGCCAGCAGCGCGGGACTAGCGAACACCGGGGAGCTGTTTTTT,CASSAGLANTGELFF
.,TRBJ2-1,TRBD2,TRBV18,TGTGCCAGCTCACCACCGGCGGGGGGGCGGTCCTACAATGAGCAGTTCTTC,CASSPPAGGRSYNEQFF
once,TRBJ1-2,TRBD1,TRBV28,TGTGCCAGCATTTCTGACAGGGGCCATGGCTACACCTTC,CASISDRGHGYTF
.,TRBJ2-1,TRBD2,TRBV5-4,TGTGCCAGCAGCCCGGGACTAGCGGGGGGCCACAATGAGCAGTTCTTC,CASSPGLAGGHNEQFF
.,TRBJ2-5,.,TRBV9,TGTGCCAGCAGCGTAGAACCCTTGGCGGTCCACGAGACCCAGTACTTC,CASSVEPLAVHETQYF
.,TRBJ2-1,.,TRBV18,TGTGCCAGCTCACCGGGGGGCTACAATGAGCAGTTCTTC,CASSPGGYNEQFF
.,TRBJ1-5,.,TRBV27,TGTGCCAGCCGTTCCGGGGAGTATAGCAATCAGCCCCAGCATTTT,CASRSGEYSNQPQHF
.,TRBJ1-2,.,TRBV19,TGTGCCAGTAGTGGGCAGAACTATGGCTACACCTTC,CASSGQNYGYTF
.,TRBJ2-1,TRBD2,TRBV6-6,TGTGCCAGCAGTTTAGCGGGAGGGCCAGGCTACAATGAGCAGTTCTTC,CASSLAGGPGYNEQFF
.,TRBJ2-2,.,TRBV4-1,TGCGCCAGCAGCCAATTTACTAGCTCCGCTGCGACCGGGGAGCTGTTTTTT,CASSQFTSSAATGELFF
.,TRBJ2-1,TRBD1,TRBV4-2,TGTGCCAGCAGCCAGGTACTTTCCGGGACAGACCTTAGGAATGAGCAGTTCTTC,CASSQVLSGTDLRNEQFF
.,TRBJ2-1,.,TRBV9,TGTGCCAGCAGCGTAGTTGGGGGGTCCTACAATGAGCAGTTCTTC,CASSVVGGSYNEQFF